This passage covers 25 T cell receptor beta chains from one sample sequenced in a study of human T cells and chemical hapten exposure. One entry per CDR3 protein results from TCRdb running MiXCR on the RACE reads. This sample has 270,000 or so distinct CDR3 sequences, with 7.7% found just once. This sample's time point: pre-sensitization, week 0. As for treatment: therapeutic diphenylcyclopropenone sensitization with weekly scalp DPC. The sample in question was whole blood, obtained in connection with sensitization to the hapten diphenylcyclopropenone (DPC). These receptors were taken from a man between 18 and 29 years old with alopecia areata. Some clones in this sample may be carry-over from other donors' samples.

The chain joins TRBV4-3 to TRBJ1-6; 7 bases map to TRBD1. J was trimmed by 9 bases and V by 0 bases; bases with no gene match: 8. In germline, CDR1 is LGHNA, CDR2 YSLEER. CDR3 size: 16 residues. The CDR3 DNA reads TGCGCCAGCAGCCAAGAAGTGTCAGGGGGAGCTTCACCCCTCCACTTT. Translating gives CASSQEVSGGASPLHF.

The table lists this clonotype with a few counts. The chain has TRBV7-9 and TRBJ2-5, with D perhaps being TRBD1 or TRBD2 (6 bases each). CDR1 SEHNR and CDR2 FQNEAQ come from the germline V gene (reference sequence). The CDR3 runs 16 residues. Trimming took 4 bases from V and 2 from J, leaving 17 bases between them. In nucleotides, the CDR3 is TGTGCCAGCAGCTCTAGGGGGGCGACCCCGCAAGAGACCCAGTACTTC. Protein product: CASSSRGATPQETQYF.

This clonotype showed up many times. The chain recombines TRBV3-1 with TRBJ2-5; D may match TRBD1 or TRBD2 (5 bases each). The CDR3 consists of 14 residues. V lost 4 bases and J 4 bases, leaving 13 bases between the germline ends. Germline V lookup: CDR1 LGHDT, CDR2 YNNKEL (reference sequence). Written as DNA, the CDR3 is TGTGCCAGCAGCCCCCGGGGCGGTCCAGAGACCCAGTACTTC. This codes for CASSPRGGPETQYF.

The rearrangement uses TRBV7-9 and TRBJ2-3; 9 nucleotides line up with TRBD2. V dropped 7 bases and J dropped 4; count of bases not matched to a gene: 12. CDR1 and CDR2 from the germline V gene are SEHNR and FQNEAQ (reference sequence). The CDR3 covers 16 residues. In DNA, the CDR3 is TGTGCCAGCACCTCAGGGCAGCGGGGGGTATCAGATACGCAGTATTTT. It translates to CASTSGQRGVSDTQYF.

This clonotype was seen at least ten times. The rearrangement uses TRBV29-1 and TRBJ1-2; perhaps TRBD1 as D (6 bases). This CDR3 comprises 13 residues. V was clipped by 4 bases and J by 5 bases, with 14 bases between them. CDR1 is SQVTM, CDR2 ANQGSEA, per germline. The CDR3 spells CSVAGGEWYGYTF. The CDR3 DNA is TGCAGCGTTGCGGGGGGCGAGTGGTATGGCTACACCTTC.

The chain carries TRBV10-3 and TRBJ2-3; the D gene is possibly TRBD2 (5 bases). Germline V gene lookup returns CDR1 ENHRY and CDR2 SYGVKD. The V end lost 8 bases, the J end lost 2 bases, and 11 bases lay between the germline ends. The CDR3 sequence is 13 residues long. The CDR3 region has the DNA TGTGCCATCTCCTTGACTATCACAGATACGCAGTATTTT. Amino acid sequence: CAISLTITDTQYF.

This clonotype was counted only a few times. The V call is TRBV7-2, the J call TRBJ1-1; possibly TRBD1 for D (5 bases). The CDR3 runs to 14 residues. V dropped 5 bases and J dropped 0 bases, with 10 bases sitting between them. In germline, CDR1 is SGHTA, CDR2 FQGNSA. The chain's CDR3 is CASSEGRLNTEAFF. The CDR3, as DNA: TGTGCCAGCAGCGAGGGACGGCTGAACACTGAAGCTTTCTTT.

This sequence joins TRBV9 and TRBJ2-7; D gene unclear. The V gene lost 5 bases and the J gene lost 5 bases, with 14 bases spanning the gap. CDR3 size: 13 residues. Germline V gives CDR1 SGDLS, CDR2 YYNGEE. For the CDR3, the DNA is TGTGCCAGCAGTCGAAACTCAGGCCACGAGCAGTACTTC. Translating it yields CASSRNSGHEQYF. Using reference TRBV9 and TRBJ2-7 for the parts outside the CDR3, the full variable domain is DSGVTQTPKHLITATGQRVTLRCSPRSGDLSVYWYQQSLDQGLQFLIQYYNGEERAKGNILERFSAQQFPDLHSELNLSSLELGDSALYFCASSRNSGHEQYFGPGTRLTVT.

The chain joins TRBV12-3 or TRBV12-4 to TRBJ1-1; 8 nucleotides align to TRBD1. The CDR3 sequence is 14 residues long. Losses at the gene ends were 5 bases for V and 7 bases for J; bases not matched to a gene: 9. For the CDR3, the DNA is TGTGCCAGCAGTCCTGACAGGGGAATAGGTGAAGCTTTCTTT. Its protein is CASSPDRGIGEAFF.

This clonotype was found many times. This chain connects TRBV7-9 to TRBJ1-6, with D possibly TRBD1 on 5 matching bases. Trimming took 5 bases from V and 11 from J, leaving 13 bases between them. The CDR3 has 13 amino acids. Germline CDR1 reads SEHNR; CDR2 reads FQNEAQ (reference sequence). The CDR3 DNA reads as TGTGCCAGCAGCCGCGACAGCTTCGCACCCCTCCACTTT. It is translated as CASSRDSFAPLHF. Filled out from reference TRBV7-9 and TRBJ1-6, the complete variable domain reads DTGVSQNPRHKITKRGQNVTFRCDPISEHNRLYWYRQTLGQGPEFLTYFQNEAQLEKSRLLSDRFSAERPKGSFSTLEIQRTEQGDSAMYLCASSRDSFAPLHFGNGTRLTVT.

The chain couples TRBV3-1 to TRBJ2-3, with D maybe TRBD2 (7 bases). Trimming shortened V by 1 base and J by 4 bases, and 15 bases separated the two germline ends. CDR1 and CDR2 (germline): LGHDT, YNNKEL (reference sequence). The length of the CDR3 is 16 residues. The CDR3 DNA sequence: TGTGCCAGCAGCCAAGTCTCCGGGGGGCGGCCAGATACGCAGTATTTT. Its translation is CASSQVSGGRPDTQYF.

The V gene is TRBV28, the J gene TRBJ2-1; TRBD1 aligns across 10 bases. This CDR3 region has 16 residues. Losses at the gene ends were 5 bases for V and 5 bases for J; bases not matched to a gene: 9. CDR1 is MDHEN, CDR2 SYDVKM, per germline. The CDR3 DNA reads TGTGCCAGCAGTCCCCACCGGGACAGGGGCCACAATGAGCAGTTCTTC. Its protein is CASSPHRDRGHNEQFF.

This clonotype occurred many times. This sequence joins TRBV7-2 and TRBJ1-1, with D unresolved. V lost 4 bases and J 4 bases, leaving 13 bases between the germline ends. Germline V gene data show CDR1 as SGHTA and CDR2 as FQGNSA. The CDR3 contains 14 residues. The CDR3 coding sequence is TGTGCCAGCAGCTCCTGCCGGCTGGGCACTGAAGCTTTCTTT. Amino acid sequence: CASSSCRLGTEAFF.

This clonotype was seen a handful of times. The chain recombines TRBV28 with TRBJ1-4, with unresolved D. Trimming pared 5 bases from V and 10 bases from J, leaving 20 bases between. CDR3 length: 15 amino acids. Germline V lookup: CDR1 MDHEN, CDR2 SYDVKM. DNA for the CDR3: TGTGCCAGCAGTCGAACTCAAGGAAGGTTAGGAAAACTGTTTTTT. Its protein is CASSRTQGRLGKLFF.

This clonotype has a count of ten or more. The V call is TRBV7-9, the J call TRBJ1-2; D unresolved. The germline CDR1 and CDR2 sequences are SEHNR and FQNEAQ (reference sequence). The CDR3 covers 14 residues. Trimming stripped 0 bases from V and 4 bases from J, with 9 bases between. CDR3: CASSLAIPSYGYTF. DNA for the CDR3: TGTGCCAGCAGCTTAGCGATCCCCTCCTATGGCTACACCTTC. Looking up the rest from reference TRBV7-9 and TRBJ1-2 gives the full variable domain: DTGVSQNPRHKITKRGQNVTFRCDPISEHNRLYWYRQTLGQGPEFLTYFQNEAQLEKSRLLSDRFSAERPKGSFSTLEIQRTEQGDSAMYLCASSLAIPSYGYTFGSGTRLTVV.

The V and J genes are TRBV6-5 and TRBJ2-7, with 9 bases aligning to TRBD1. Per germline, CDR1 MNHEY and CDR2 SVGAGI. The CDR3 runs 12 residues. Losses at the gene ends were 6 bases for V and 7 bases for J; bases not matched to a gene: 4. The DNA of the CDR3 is TGTGCCAGCAGCCGGGGACAGGGAGAGCAGTACGTC. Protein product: CASSRGQGEQYV.

The CDR3 spells CASSVGGDGYNEQFF. The CDR3 DNA reads TGTGCCAGCAGCGTAGGCGGGGATGGGTACAATGAGCAGTTCTTC. The chain recombines TRBV9 with TRBJ2-1; a weak D match, TRBD2 (6 bases). The CDR3 is 15 amino acids. V was shortened by 0 bases and J by 4 bases, with 11 bases between the two germline ends. From germline, CDR1 is SGDLS and CDR2 YYNGEE.

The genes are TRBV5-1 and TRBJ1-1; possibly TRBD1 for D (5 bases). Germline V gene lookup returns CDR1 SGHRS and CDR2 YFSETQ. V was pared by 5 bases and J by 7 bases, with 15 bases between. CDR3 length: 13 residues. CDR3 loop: CASRPGTGDEAFF. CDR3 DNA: TGCGCCAGCAGACCAGGGACGGGTGATGAAGCTTTCTTT.

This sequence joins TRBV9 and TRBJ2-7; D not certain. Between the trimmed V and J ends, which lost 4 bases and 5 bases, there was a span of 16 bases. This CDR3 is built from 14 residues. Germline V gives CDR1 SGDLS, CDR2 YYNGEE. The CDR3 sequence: CASSPNTYGDEQYF. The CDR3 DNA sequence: TGTGCCAGCAGCCCAAACACTTATGGAGACGAGCAGTACTTC.

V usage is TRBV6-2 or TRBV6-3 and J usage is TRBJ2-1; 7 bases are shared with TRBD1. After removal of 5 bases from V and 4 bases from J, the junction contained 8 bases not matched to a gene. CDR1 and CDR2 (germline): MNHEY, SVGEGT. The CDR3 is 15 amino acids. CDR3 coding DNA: TGTGCCAGCAGTAATCCCGGGACAGTTTACAATGAGCAGTTCTTC. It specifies CASSNPGTVYNEQFF.

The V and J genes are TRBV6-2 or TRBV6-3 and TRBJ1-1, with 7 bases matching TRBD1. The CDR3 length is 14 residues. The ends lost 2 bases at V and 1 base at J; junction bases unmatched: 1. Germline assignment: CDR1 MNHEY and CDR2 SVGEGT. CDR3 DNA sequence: TGTGCCAGCAGTTACAGGGACAGGAACACTGAAGCTTTCTTT. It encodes CASSYRDRNTEAFF.

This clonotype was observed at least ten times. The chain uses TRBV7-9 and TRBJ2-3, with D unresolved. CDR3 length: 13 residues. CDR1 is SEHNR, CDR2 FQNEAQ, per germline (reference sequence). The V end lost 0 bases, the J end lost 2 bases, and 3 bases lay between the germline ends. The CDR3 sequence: CASSLAFTDTQYF. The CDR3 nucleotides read TGTGCCAGCAGCTTAGCCTTCACAGATACGCAGTATTTT.

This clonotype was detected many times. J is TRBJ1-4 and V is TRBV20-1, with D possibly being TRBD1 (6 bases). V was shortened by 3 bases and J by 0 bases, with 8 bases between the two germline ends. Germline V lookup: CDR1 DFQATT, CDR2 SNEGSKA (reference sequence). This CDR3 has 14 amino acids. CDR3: CSARDSSTNEKLFF. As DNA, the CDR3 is TGCAGTGCTAGGGACAGTTCAACTAATGAAAAACTGTTTTTT.

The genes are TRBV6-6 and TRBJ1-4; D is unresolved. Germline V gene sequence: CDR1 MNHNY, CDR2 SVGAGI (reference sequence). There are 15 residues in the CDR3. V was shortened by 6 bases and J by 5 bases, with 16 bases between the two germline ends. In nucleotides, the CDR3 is TGTGCCAGCAGCCTTTTGAGTTTCTCGAATGAAAAACTGTTTTTT. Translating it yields CASSLLSFSNEKLFF.

The DNA for the CDR3 is TGCGCCAGCAGCGGAGTAGCGGGGGGCCGGACTTACAATGAGCAGTTCTTC. This translates into CASSGVAGGRTYNEQFF. The V call is TRBV5-1, the J call TRBJ2-1; TRBD2 aligns across 10 bases. The V and J ends lost 4 bases and 4 bases, in that order; junction bases with no gene match: 11. The length of the CDR3 is 17 residues. Germline-derived CDR1 and CDR2 are SGHRS and YFSETQ. The full variable domain, rest sourced from reference TRBV5-1 and TRBJ2-1, is KAGVTQTPRYLIKTRGQQVTLSCSPISGHRSVSWYQQTPGQGLQFLFEYFSETQRNKGNFPGRFSGRQFSNSRSEMNVSTLELGDSALYLCASSGVAGGRTYNEQFFGPGTRLTVL.